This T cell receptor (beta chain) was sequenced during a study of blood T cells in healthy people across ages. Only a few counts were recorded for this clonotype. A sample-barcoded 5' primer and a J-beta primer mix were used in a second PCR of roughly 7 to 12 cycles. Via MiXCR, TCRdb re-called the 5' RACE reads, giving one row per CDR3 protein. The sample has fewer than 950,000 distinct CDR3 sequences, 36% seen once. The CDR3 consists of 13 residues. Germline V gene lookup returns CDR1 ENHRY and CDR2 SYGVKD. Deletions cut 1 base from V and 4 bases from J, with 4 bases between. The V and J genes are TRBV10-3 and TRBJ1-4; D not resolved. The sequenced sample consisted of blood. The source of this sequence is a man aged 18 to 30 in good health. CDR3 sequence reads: CAISEFNNEKLFF. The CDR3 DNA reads TGTGCCATCAGTGAGTTTAATAATGAAAAACTGTTTTTT.